This T cell receptor (beta chain) was observed in a study of shared clonotypes between healthy human individuals. About the research overall: Each donor had three CD4 naive, three CD4 memory, two CD8 naive and one CD8 memory plate.

Naive CD8 cells lacked CD45RO, underwent positive selection for CCR7 and left out terminally differentiated effector memory CD45RA+ cells. Healthy and HIV-negative, the adult donors had no recent acute infections or vaccinations. Every contributor of samples was a Caucasian grown-up residing in Nashville, Tennessee. Profiled with immunoSEQ multiplex PCR; TCRdb holds only in-frame clones, not every one. The sample yields roughly 2.1 million clones, around 93% seen once. Germline V gene data show CDR1 as MNHEY and CDR2 as SMNVEV (reference sequence). CDR3 length equals 15 residues. Trimming left V 3 bases short and J 5 bases short, with 17 bases between.

The TCR was taken from a man aged 18 to 35 in good health. Some clones in this sample may be carry-over from other donors' samples. This sequence joins TRBV27 and TRBJ2-7; tentatively, D is TRBD2 (5 bases). The sample taken for sequencing was naive CD8+ T cells from PBMCs. The CDR3 is CASSLYGGRSNEQYF. CDR3 bases: TGTGCCAGCAGTTTGTACGGTGGGAGAAGCAACGAGCAGTACTTC.